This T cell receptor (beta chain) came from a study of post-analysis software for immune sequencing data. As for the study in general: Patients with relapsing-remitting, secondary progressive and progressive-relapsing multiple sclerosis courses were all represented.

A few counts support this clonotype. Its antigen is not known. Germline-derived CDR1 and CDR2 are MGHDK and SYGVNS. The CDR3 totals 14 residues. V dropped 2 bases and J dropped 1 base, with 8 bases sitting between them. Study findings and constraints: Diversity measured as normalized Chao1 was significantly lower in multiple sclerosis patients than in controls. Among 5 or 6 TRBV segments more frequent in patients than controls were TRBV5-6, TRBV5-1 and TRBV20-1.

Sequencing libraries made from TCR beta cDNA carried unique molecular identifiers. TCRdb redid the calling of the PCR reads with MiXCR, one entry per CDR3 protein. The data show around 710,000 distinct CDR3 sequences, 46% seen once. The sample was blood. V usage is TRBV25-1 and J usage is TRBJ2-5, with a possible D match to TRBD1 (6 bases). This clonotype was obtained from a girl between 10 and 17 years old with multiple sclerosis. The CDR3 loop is CASSEGTFQETQYF. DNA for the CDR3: TGTGCCAGCAGTGAAGGGACATTCCAAGAGACCCAGTACTTC.